This is a list of T cell receptor beta chains from one sample in a study of blood T cell repertoires in COVID-19. Profiling relied on immunoSEQ multiplex PCR, and the TCRdb table lists in-frame clones only, not all of them. The profile shows about 50,000 clones, roughly 82% of them singletons. Sequencing was carried out using peripheral blood. The receptors were sampled from a human donor in a cohort sampled during active COVID-19. CDR3s include the opening cysteine and the closing phenylalanine or tryptophan. The order of the fields is D gene, clone size, V gene, J gene, CDR3 DNA, CDR3 protein. The D gene is left open where the match is weak. Some rows have no size entry. The others give once, few or many, or a class for an expanded clone.

TRBD1	-	TRBV11-2	TRBJ2-1	TGTGCCAGCAGCCATAACCGGGATCAGGGGGCCTCTGATCAGTTCTTC	CASSHNRDQGASDQFF
TRBD1	once	TRBV3-1/TRBV3-2	TRBJ1-1	TGTGCCAGCACCCTGGGACAGTTGAACACTGAAGCTTTCTTT	CASTLGQLNTEAFF
-	-	TRBV5-1	TRBJ2-7	TGCGCCAGCCGTTTTAGTGACTCCTCCTACGAGCAGTACTTC	CASRFSDSSYEQYF
TRBD2	-	TRBV4-2	TRBJ2-4	TGTGCCAGCAGCCAAGGCTCTAGCGGCCTGGCAGACAAAAACATTCAGTACTTC	CASSQGSSGLADKNIQYF
-	-	TRBV7-9	TRBJ2-3	TGTGCCAGCAGCTTCGAGCTAGCCACAGATACGCAGTATTTT	CASSFELATDTQYF
-	once	TRBV6-5	TRBJ2-2	TGTGCCAGCAAACTAGCTAGGACCGGGGAGCTGTTTTTT	CASKLARTGELFF
TRBD1	-	TRBV5-1	TRBJ1-2	TGCGCCAGCAGCTTGGGGACAGGGGTAGGCTACACCTTC	CASSLGTGVGYTF
-	-	TRBV2	TRBJ2-1	TGTGCCAGCAGAGTGGCTAGCAATGAGCAGTTCTTC	CASRVASNEQFF
-	-	TRBV6-5	TRBJ1-1	TGTGCCAGCAGAACCGCAGCGGGAGGAGCTTTCTTT	CASRTAAGGAFF
TRBD1	-	TRBV7-2	TRBJ1-5	TGTGCCAGCAGCTTAACGAGACAGGGCCAAGAGCCCCAGCATTTT	CASSLTRQGQEPQHF
TRBD2	-	TRBV7-9	TRBJ2-7	TGTGCCAGCAGCCTACTGGGACTAGCGGGAGCCGAGCAGTACTTC	CASSLLGLAGAEQYF
-	-	TRBV5-4	TRBJ2-2	TGTGCCAGCAGCTGGAGAAGAGGGGCGGGGACCGGGGAGCTGTTTTTT	CASSWRRGAGTGELFF
TRBD2	-	TRBV7-2	TRBJ2-7	TGTGCCAGCAGCGTAGCGGGAGGGCCAGAGGAGCAGTACTTC	CASSVAGGPEEQYF
TRBD2	-	TRBV2	TRBJ2-2	TGTGCCAGCAGATCCGGGGGACTAGCGGGTAACACCGGGGAGCTGTTTTTT	CASRSGGLAGNTGELFF
TRBD1	-	TRBV7-2	TRBJ2-3	TGTGCCAGCACAAGACAGGGTGCAGATACGCAGTATTTT	CASTRQGADTQYF
-	-	TRBV3-1/TRBV3-2	TRBJ2-7	TGTGCCAGCAGCCAAGTTTGGGGCCCCTACGAGCAGTACTTC	CASSQVWGPYEQYF
-	once	TRBV5-6	TRBJ2-6	TGTGCCAGCAGCTTAACGGTCAACTCTGGGGCCAACGTCCTGACTTTC	CASSLTVNSGANVLTF
-	-	TRBV9	TRBJ2-1	TGTGCCAGCAGCGTAGACAGCTACAATGAGCAGTTCTTC	CASSVDSYNEQFF
-	-	TRBV6-2/TRBV6-3	TRBJ2-1	TGTGCCAGCAGTCGGGATTTGGGTAATGAGCAGTTCTTC	CASSRDLGNEQFF
-	-	TRBV7-3	TRBJ1-1	TGTGCCAGCAAACTTGAGGGCACTGAAGCTTTCTTT	CASKLEGTEAFF
-	-	TRBV16	TRBJ1-2	TGTGCCAGCAGCCGGGACTGGTTGGGATTCGGGGGCTACACCTTC	CASSRDWLGFGGYTF
-	-	TRBV6-2/TRBV6-3	TRBJ1-1	TGTGCCAGCAGTCAGGGTATGAACACTGAAGCTTTCTTT	CASSQGMNTEAFF
-	-	TRBV2	TRBJ1-1	TGTGCCAGCGCCCCTACGGGAAAGAACACTGAAGCTTTCTTT	CASAPTGKNTEAFF
-	few	TRBV7-9	TRBJ1-1	TGTGCCAGCAGCTTTTTTGCGCTTTTGGACAGACCGAACACTGAAGCTTTCTTT	CASSFFALLDRPNTEAFF
-	-	TRBV6-4	TRBJ1-2	TGTGCCAGCAGCCCGCTGCCAGGGGTTACCTATGGCTACACCTTC	CASSPLPGVTYGYTF
-	-	TRBV2	TRBJ1-1	TGTGCCAGCAGTGAAATAGGCAGGGGCCTCACTGAAGCTTTCTTT	CASSEIGRGLTEAFF
-	once	TRBV18	TRBJ1-4	TGTGCCAGCTCACCACGCGCGAAAGCAACTAATGAAAAACTGTTTTTT	CASSPRAKATNEKLFF
TRBD2	-	TRBV10-3	TRBJ2-6	TGTGCCATCGGGCGGAGGGGGGTCCTAGCGGGCGGGGCCAACGTCCTGACTTTC	CAIGRRGVLAGGANVLTF
-	-	TRBV19	TRBJ2-6	TGTGCCAGTAGTCTACAGATTTCGGGGGCCAACGTCCTGACTTTC	CASSLQISGANVLTF
TRBD1	few	TRBV7-3	TRBJ1-1	TGTGCCAGCAGCTTCTGGACAGGGGGTAACACTGAAGCTTTCTTT	CASSFWTGGNTEAFF
-	-	TRBV29-1	TRBJ1-2	TGCAGCGTTGAAGGGCCGATTAACTATGGCTACACCTTC	CSVEGPINYGYTF
-	few	TRBV7-9	TRBJ1-1	TGTGCCAGCAGCCAATCACGACCTACAGGGAACACTGAAGCTTTCTTT	CASSQSRPTGNTEAFF
TRBD2	-	TRBV7-2	TRBJ2-7	TGTGCCAGCAGCCTAACTAGCGGGTCCTACGAGCAGTACTTC	CASSLTSGSYEQYF
-	-	TRBV5-8	TRBJ2-1	TGTGCCAGCAGCTTGGAGGCTAGCGCGAGCAATGAGCAGTTCTTC	CASSLEASASNEQFF
-	-	TRBV21-1	TRBJ1-2	TGTGCCAGCAGCAAAGGAATGAGAGAACAGGGGGCGTTTGGCTACACCTTC	CASSKGMREQGAFGYTF
TRBD1	-	TRBV5-4	TRBJ1-4	TGTGCCAGCAGCTACGGGACAGGGGAAGAAAAACTGTTTTTT	CASSYGTGEEKLFF
TRBD2	once	TRBV11-2	TRBJ2-5	TGTGCCAGCAGCTTAGAGGGACTAAGGTTCGGGGGAGAGACCCAGTACTTC	CASSLEGLRFGGETQYF
-	once	TRBV29-1	TRBJ2-7	TGCAGCGTCCTAAAAGGCCAGGCCGTAGAGCAGTACTTC	CSVLKGQAVEQYF
TRBD1	-	TRBV6-1	TRBJ2-4	TGTGCCAGCAGCTCCTCCGGGGGACAGGGGGACATTCAGTACTTC	CASSSSGGQGDIQYF
TRBD1	-	TRBV15	TRBJ2-3	TGTGCCACCAGCGGGAGACAGGGCAGCACAGATACGCAGTATTTT	CATSGRQGSTDTQYF